This entry lists 22 T cell receptor beta chains sequenced from one sample in a study of metastatic and nonmetastatic thyroid tumors. Thyroid surgery had not been preceded by any treatment in any patient. MiXCR reprocessed the PCR reads for TCRdb. The profile covers tens of thousands of clones, with 20% to 30% appearing a single time and approximately 20% taken by the ten largest. The sequenced sample was blood. These receptors originate from a male donor with papillary thyroid cancer or a benign thyroid nodule (not recorded which). Some clones in this sample may be carry-over from other donors' samples.

This chain connects TRBV5-6 to TRBJ2-5, with 9 bases lining up with TRBD1. V was clipped by 7 bases and J by 6 bases; unmatched bases: 13. The CDR3 extends over 15 amino acids. Germline V lookup: CDR1 SGHDT, CDR2 YYEEEE. CDR3 protein: CASGHPGTGTQTQYF. The CDR3 DNA sequence: TGTGCCAGCGGCCATCCCGGGACAGGGACCCAGACCCAGTACTTC.

The chain carries TRBV5-8 and TRBJ1-1, with D hard to call. Germline V gene data show CDR1 as SGHTS and CDR2 as YDEGEE. This CDR3 is 13 amino acids long. Deletions cut 2 bases from V and 2 bases from J, with 7 bases between. CDR3 nucleotides: TGTGCCAGCAGCTTCGGGATTAACACTGAAGCTTTCTTT. It is translated as CASSFGINTEAFF. Supplemented by reference TRBV5-8 and TRBJ1-1, the full variable domain reads EAGVTQSPTHLIKTRGQQATLRCSPISGHTSVYWYQQALGLGLQFLLWYDEGEERNRGNFPPRFSGRQFPNYSSELNVNALELEDSALYLCASSFGINTEAFFGQGTRLTVV.

As to this clone: A much bigger clone sits one base away, suggesting this may be a read error. The CDR3 does not close with the conserved phenylalanine or tryptophan, likely indicating a read error. J is TRBJ1-2 and V is TRBV6-1; D uncertain. The CDR3 runs to 17 residues. Germline CDR1 reads MNHNS; CDR2 reads SASEGT. CDR3 loop: CAGSLTFTPTVNYGYTS. The CDR3 DNA sequence: TGTGCCGGCAGTTTAACATTCACCCCGACGGTGAACTATGGCTACACCTCC.

This clone was seen ten or more times. A much larger clone sits a single nucleotide away, making a read error possible. The same CDR3 arises from other DNA sequences in this sample as well. V and J are TRBV20-1 and TRBJ1-3, with D hard to call. V was cut by 3 bases and J by 4 bases, with 10 bases left in between. The CDR3 length is 13 residues. The germline gives CDR1 DFQATT, CDR2 SNEGSKA (reference sequence). CDR3 region: CSASRATGNTIYF. The CDR3 DNA sequence: TGCAGTGCTAGTAGAGCGACAGGAAACACCATATATTTT.

As to this clone: The conserved phenylalanine or tryptophan normally closing the CDR3 is absent here, so this likely arose from a read error. The chain employs TRBV7-8 and TRBJ2-7, with 10 nucleotides matching TRBD2. The V segment lost 1 base and the J segment 10 bases; nucleotides outside the gene matches: 10. The germline CDR1 and CDR2 sequences are SGHVS and FQNEAQ. The CDR3 contains 15 residues. The CDR3: CASSLETSGPTDQYS. In DNA form, the CDR3 reads TGTGCCAGCAGCTTAGAGACTAGCGGGCCCACCGATCAGTACTCC.

Only a few counts were recorded for this clone. The chain uses TRBV6-1 and TRBJ2-5; perhaps TRBD2 as D (5 bases). CDR3 length: 15 residues. V lost 5 bases, J lost 5 bases, and 18 bases lay in between. Looked up from germline, CDR1 is MNHNS and CDR2 is SASEGT. The CDR3 sequence: CASSTVLEGGETQYF. The CDR3 DNA sequence: TGTGCCAGCAGTACGGTACTAGAGGGCGGGGAGACCCAGTACTTC.

This clone was counted ten times or more. V gene TRBV27 combines with J gene TRBJ1-4, with D possibly TRBD1 on 6 matching bases. The CDR3 has 14 amino acids. V lost 7 bases, J lost 8 bases, and 17 bases lay in between. Germline CDR1 is MNHEY and CDR2 is SMNVEV (reference sequence). The CDR3 sequence: CASTAGGGYEKLFF. CDR3 DNA: TGTGCCAGCACCGCCGGAGGGGGATACGAAAAACTGTTTTTT.

There are many counts of this clone. The rearrangement links TRBV5-5 to TRBJ2-1; 11 bases map to TRBD2. V was pared by 4 bases and J by 6 bases, with 6 bases of the junction left unmatched. From germline, CDR1 is SGHKS and CDR2 YYEKEE (reference sequence). The CDR3 spans 15 residues. The CDR3 protein is CASSPGTSGLNEQFF. The CDR3 region has the DNA TGTGCCAGCAGCCCGGGGACTAGCGGTCTCAATGAGCAGTTCTTC.

This clone was recorded at least ten times. The genes are TRBV7-2 and TRBJ2-3, with D perhaps TRBD1 (6 bases). This CDR3 spans 18 amino acids. V was pared by 4 bases and J by 4 bases, with 24 bases between. The germline V gene has CDR1 SGHTA and CDR2 FQGNSA. The CDR3 DNA is TGTGCCAGCAGCTCCACTCCGACAGGTGCCGACCGTGCAGATACGCAGTATTTT. This sequence encodes CASSSTPTGADRADTQYF.

This clone was seen a few times. This same CDR3 is encoded by further DNA sequences in the sample. The chain couples TRBV12-3 or TRBV12-4 to TRBJ2-7, with D tentatively TRBD2 (6 bases). The CDR3 covers 14 residues. V was clipped by 3 bases and J by 4 bases, with 13 bases between them. The CDR3 region is CASSFTGGPYEQYF. DNA of the CDR3: TGTGCCAGCAGTTTTACCGGGGGACCATACGAGCAGTACTTC.

About this clone itself: An end of the junction differs from the germline gene, which may be a read error. This sequence joins TRBV27 and TRBJ2-1, with D tentatively TRBD1 or TRBD2 (5 bases each). Germline CDR1 and CDR2: MNHEY and SMNVEV (reference sequence). The CDR3 contains 16 residues. The CDR3 region has the DNA TGTGCCAACAGTTTCCGAGGGGCCAACTCCTACAATGAGCAGTTCTTC. Protein product: CANSFRGANSYNEQFF.

This clone was found many times. This chain connects TRBV3-1 to TRBJ2-1, with D perhaps being TRBD1 or TRBD2 (5 bases each). Germline V CDR1 and CDR2: LGHDT, YNNKEL (reference sequence). Trimming removed 7 bases at V and 4 bases at J, with 20 bases between. This CDR3 has 16 residues. The CDR3 coding sequence is TGTGCCAGCACCGGCGAGGGGAGCGGTAGATACAATGAGCAGTTCTTC. It yields the protein CASTGEGSGRYNEQFF.

Many counts were recorded for this clone. This sequence joins TRBV5-1 and TRBJ1-4, with D unclear. V lost 5 bases, J lost 0 bases, and 5 bases lay in between. Germline CDR1 SGHRS, CDR2 YFSETQ. This CDR3 has 13 residues. CDR3 sequence reads: CASRYATNEKLFF. CDR3 in DNA: TGCGCCAGCAGATATGCAACTAATGAAAAACTGTTTTTT.

The table lists this clone with a few counts. The V and J genes are TRBV2 and TRBJ2-1; possible D gene TRBD2, 5 bases. Trimming pared 7 bases from V and 7 bases from J, leaving 20 bases between. This CDR3 comprises 15 residues. Germline lookup yields CDR1 SNHLY and CDR2 FYNNEI. The DNA for the CDR3 is TGTGCCAGCATTGGTGGGAGCCTCCTGGGTAATGAGCAGTTCTTC. Translation: CASIGGSLLGNEQFF. Using reference TRBV2 and TRBJ2-1 for the parts outside the CDR3, the full variable domain is EPEVTQTPSHQVTQMGQEVILRCVPISNHLYFYWYRQILGQKVEFLVSFYNNEISEKSEIFDDQFSVERPDGSNFTLKIRSTKLEDSAMYFCASIGGSLLGNEQFFGPGTRLTVL.

The chain joins TRBV19 to TRBJ2-7; maybe TRBD2 (5 bases). From germline, CDR1 is LNHDA and CDR2 SQIVND (reference sequence). Trimming pared 7 bases from V and 2 bases from J, leaving 15 bases between. This CDR3 is 14 amino acids long. The CDR3 here is CASIRGTFAYEQYF. CDR3 sequence (DNA): TGTGCCAGTATCCGGGGTACATTTGCCTACGAGCAGTACTTC.

Remarks on this clone: Since no conserved phenylalanine or tryptophan closes the CDR3, a read error is the likely cause. The chain couples TRBV20-1 to TRBJ2-7; 12 bases agree with TRBD2. CDR3 length: 16 residues. CDR1 and CDR2 (germline): DFQATT, SNEGSKA (reference sequence). CDR3 in DNA: TGCTGTGCTTTTTCACCGACTAGCGGGAGTGGTGGCGAGCAGTACTTA. Translated: CCAFSPTSGSGGEQYL.

Only a few counts were recorded for this clone. The CDR3 DNA sequence: TGTGCCAGCAGGTCGCGGGTCTCCTATAATTCACCCCTCCACTTT. Amino acids: CASRSRVSYNSPLHF. The chain is built from TRBV6-1 and TRBJ1-6; D is ambiguous. This CDR3 is built from 15 residues. V gave up 6 bases and J gave up 0 bases, with 9 bases separating them. The germline CDR1 and CDR2 sequences are MNHNS and SASEGT.

By share of the sample, this clone is medium-sized. The rearrangement uses TRBV2 and TRBJ2-7, with unresolved D. The germline V gene has CDR1 SNHLY and CDR2 FYNNEI. The CDR3 covers 11 residues. The V gene lost 2 bases and the J gene lost 6 bases, with 5 bases spanning the gap. The CDR3, as DNA: TGTGCCAGCAGTGAACGCTCCGAGCAGTACTTC. Protein product: CASSERSEQYF.

This clone was counted at least ten times. The CDR3 is CATSLGGSRNEQFF. CDR3 coding DNA: TGTGCCACCAGCTTAGGCGGGAGTCGTAATGAGCAGTTCTTC. This chain connects TRBV15 to TRBJ2-1, with 7 nucleotides matching TRBD2. V lost 5 bases, J lost 7 bases, and 8 bases stayed unmatched. This CDR3 has 14 amino acids. Germline CDR1 is LNHNV and CDR2 is YYDKDF (reference sequence).

This clone is medium-sized by share. V is TRBV7-2 and J is TRBJ2-7; D gene uncertain. Between the trimmed V and J ends, which lost 0 bases and 3 bases, there was a span of 9 bases. This CDR3 has 14 residues. From germline, CDR1 is SGHTA and CDR2 FQGNSA. The DNA of the CDR3 is TGTGCCAGCAGCTTAGCGGGTTCCGACTACGAGCAGTACTTC. Translating it yields CASSLAGSDYEQYF.

In this sample, this clone turned up many times. The J gene is TRBJ2-7, the V gene TRBV3-1; 12 bases match TRBD2. The CDR3 consists of 15 residues. Germline CDR1 is LGHDT and CDR2 is YNNKEL (reference sequence). Trimming took 1 base from V and 2 from J; bases not matched to a gene: 0. CDR3 nucleotide sequence: TGTGCCAGCAGCCAAGGACTAGCGGGAGCCTACGAGCAGTACTTC. Translated, it gives CASSQGLAGAYEQYF.

This sequence joins TRBV6-1 and TRBJ2-1; 9 nucleotides align to TRBD2. CDR1 and CDR2 (germline): MNHNS, SASEGT. V shed 6 bases, J shed 5 bases, and the junction held 11 bases outside the gene matches. CDR3 length: 16 amino acids. The CDR3 region is CASSSDASGVDNEQFF. DNA of the CDR3: TGTGCCAGCAGCTCCGACGCTAGCGGGGTAGACAATGAGCAGTTCTTC.